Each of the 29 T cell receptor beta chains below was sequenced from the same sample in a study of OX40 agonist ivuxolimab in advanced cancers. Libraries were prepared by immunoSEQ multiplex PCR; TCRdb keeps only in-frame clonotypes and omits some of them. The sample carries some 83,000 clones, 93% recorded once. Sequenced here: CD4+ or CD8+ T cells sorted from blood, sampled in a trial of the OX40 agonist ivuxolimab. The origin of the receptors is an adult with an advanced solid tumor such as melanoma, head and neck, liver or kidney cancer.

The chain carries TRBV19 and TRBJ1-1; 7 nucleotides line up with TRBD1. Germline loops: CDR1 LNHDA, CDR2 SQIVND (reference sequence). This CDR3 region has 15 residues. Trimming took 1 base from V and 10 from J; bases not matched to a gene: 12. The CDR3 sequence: CASSIGEGAIMRAFF. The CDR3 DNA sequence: TGTGCCAGTAGTATAGGAGAGGGGGCGATCATGAGAGCTTTCTTT.

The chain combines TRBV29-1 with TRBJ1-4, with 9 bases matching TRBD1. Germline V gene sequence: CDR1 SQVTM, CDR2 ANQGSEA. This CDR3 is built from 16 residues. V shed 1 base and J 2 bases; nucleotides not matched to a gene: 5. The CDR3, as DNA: TGCAGCGTTGAAGGGACAGGGGTTGGGACTAATGAAAAACTGTTTTTT. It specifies CSVEGTGVGTNEKLFF. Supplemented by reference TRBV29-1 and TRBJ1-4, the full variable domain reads SAVISQKPSRDICQRGTSLTIQCQVDSQVTMMFWYRQQPGQSLTLIATANQGSEATYESGFVIDKFPISRPNLTFSTLTVSNMSPEDSSIYLCSVEGTGVGTNEKLFFGSGTQLSVL.

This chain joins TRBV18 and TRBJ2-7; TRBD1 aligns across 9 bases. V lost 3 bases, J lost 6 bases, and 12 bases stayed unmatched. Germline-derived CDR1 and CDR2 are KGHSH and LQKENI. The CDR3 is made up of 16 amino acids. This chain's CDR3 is CASSPRDRVAPLEQYF. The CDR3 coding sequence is TGTGCCAGCTCACCTAGGGACAGGGTGGCCCCTCTCGAGCAGTACTTC.

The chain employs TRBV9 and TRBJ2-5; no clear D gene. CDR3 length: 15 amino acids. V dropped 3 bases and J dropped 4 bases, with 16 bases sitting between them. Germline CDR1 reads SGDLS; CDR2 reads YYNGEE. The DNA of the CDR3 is TGTGCCAGCAGCGCAAGCCAGACTTACCGAGAGACCCAGTACTTC. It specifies CASSASQTYRETQYF.

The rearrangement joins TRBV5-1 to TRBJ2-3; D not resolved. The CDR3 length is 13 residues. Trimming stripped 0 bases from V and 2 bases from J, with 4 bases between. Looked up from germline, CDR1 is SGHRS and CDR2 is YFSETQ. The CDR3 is CASSLEPTDTQYF. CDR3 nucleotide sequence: TGCGCCAGCAGCTTGGAGCCCACAGATACGCAGTATTTT.

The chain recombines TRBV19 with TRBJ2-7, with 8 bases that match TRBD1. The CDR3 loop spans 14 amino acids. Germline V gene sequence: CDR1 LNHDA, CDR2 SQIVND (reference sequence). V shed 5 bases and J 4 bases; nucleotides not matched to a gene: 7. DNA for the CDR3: TGTGCCAGTAGTGCCGGACAGGGAACTTACGAGCAGTACTTC. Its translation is CASSAGQGTYEQYF. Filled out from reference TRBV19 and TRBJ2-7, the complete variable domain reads DGGITQSPKYLFRKEGQNVTLSCEQNLNHDAMYWYRQDPGQGLRLIYYSQIVNDFQKGDIAEGYSVSREKKESFPLTVTSAQKNPTAFYLCASSAGQGTYEQYFGPGTRLTVT.

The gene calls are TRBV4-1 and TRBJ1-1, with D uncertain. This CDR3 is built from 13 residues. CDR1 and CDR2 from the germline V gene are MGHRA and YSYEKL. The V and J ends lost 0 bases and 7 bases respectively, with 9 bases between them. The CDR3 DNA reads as TGCGCCAGCAGCCAAGATGAAAGCGGTGAAGCTTTCTTT. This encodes CASSQDESGEAFF.

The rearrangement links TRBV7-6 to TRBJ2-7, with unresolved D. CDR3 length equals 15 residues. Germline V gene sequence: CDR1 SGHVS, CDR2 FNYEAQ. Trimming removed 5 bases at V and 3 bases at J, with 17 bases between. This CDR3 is CASSPGRQAGYEQYF. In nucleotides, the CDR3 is TGTGCCAGCAGCCCCGGACGGCAGGCTGGCTACGAGCAGTACTTC.

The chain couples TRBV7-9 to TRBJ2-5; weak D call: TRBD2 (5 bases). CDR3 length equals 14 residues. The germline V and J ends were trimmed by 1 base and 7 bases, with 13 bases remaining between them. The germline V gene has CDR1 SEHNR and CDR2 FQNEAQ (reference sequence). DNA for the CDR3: TGTGCCAGCAGCTTAGGGAGAGGGTACGGGACCCAGTACTTC. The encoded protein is CASSLGRGYGTQYF.

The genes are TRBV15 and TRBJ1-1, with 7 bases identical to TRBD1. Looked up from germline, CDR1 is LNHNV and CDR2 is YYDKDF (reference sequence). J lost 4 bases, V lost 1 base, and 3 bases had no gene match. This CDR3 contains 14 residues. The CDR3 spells CATSRGRGPTEAFF. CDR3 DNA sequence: TGTGCCACCAGCAGAGGGAGGGGGCCCACTGAAGCTTTCTTT.

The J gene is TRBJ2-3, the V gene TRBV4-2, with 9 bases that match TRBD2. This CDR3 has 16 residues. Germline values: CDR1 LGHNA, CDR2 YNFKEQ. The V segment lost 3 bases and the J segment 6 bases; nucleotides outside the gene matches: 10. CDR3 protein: CASSQPRLADEDTQYF. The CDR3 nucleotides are TGTGCCAGCAGCCAGCCCCGACTAGCGGATGAGGATACGCAGTATTTT.

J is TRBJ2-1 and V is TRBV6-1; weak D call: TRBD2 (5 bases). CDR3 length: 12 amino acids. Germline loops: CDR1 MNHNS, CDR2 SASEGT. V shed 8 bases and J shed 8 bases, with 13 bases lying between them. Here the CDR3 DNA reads TGTGCCAGCCTCGGGCTAGCCGATGAGCAGTTCTTC. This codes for CASLGLADEQFF.

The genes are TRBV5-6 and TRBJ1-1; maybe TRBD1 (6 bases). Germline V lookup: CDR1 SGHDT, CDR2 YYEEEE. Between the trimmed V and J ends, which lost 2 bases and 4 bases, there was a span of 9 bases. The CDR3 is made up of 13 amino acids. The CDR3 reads CASSFYRATEAFF. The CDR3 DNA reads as TGTGCCAGCAGCTTTTACAGGGCCACTGAAGCTTTCTTT.

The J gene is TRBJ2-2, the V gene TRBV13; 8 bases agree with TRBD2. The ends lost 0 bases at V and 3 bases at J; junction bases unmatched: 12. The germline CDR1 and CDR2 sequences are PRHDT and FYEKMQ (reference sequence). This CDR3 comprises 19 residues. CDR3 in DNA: TGTGCCAGCAGCTTAGGTGGGACTAGTCACGAGCGGGACACCGGGGAGCTGTTTTTT. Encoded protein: CASSLGGTSHERDTGELFF.

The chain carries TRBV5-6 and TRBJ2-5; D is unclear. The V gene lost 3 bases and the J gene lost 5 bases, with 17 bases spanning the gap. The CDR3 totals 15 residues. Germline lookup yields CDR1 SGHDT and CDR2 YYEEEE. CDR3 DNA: TGTGCCAGCAGCTCAGCCTTTATGGGATCGGAGACCCAGTACTTC. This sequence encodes CASSSAFMGSETQYF.

Here the CDR3 reads CASSLGGPGSGLETYEQYF. CDR3 sequence (DNA): TGTGCCAGCAGCTTGGGGGGTCCGGGTAGCGGGCTCGAAACCTACGAGCAGTACTTC. The gene calls are TRBV7-7 and TRBJ2-7; 7 nucleotides align to TRBD2. CDR3 length: 19 amino acids. Germline V gene sequence: CDR1 SSHAT, CDR2 FNYEAQ (reference sequence). V gave up 3 bases and J gave up 2 bases; unmatched junction bases: 19.

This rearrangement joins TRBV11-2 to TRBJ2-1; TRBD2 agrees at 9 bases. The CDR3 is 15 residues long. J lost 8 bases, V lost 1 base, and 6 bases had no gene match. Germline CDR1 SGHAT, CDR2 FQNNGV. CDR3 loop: CASSLGSGSGDEQFF. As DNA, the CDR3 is TGTGCCAGCAGCTTAGGTAGCGGGAGCGGCGATGAGCAGTTCTTC.

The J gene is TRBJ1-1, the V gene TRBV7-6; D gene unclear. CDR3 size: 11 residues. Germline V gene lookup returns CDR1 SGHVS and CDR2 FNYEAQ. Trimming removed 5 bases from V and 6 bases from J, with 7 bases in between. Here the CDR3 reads CASSQGPEAFF. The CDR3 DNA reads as TGTGCCAGCAGCCAAGGCCCTGAAGCTTTCTTT.

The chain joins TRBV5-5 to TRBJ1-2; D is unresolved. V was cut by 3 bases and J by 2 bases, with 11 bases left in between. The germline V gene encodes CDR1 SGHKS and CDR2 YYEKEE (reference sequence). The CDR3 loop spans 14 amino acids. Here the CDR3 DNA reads TGTGCCAGCAGCTCCGTAACAGCGAACTATGGCTACACCTTC. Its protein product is CASSSVTANYGYTF.

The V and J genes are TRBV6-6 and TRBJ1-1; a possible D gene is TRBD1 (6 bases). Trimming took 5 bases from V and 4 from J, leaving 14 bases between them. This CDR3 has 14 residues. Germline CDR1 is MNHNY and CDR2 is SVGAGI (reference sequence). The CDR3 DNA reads TGTGCCAGCAGTCCCCGGGGGCAGGGCACTGAAGCTTTCTTT. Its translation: CASSPRGQGTEAFF.

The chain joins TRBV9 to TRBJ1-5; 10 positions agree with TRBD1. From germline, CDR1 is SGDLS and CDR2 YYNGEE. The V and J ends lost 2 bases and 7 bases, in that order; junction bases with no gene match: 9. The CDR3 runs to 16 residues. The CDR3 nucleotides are TGTGCCAGCAGCGTCCCCCGGGACAGGGGCGGGCAGCCCCAGCATTTT. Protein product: CASSVPRDRGGQPQHF.

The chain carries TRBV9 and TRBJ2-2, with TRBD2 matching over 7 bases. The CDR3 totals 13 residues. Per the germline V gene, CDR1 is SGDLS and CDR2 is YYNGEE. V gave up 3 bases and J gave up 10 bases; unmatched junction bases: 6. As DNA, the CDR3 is TGTGCCAGCAGCGGTGAGGGAGGGTCGGAGCTGTTTTTT. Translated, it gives CASSGEGGSELFF. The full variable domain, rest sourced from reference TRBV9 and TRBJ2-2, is DSGVTQTPKHLITATGQRVTLRCSPRSGDLSVYWYQQSLDQGLQFLIQYYNGEERAKGNILERFSAQQFPDLHSELNLSSLELGDSALYFCASSGEGGSELFFGEGSRLTVL.

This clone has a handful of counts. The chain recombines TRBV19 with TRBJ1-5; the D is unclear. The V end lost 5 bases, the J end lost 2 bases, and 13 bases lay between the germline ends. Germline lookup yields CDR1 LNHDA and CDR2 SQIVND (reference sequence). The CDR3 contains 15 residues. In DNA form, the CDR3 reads TGTGCCAGTAGTCCGTTTGGGGTCGGCAATCAGCCCCAGCATTTT. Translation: CASSPFGVGNQPQHF.

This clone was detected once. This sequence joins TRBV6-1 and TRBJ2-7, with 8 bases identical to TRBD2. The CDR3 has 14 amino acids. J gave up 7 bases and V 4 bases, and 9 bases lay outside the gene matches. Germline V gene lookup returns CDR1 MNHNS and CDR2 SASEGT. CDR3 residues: CASSAGTRPREQYF. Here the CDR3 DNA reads TGTGCCAGCAGTGCCGGGACTAGACCGAGAGAGCAGTACTTC.

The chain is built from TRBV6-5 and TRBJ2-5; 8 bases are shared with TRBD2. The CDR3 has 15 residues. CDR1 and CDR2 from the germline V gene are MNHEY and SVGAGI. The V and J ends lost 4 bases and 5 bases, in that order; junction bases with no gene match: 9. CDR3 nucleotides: TGTGCCAGCAGTTCTGACGGGGGGGCCGGCGAGACCCAGTACTTC. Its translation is CASSSDGGAGETQYF.

CDR3 sequence: CASSDYTDTQYF. The CDR3 bases are TGTGCCAGCAGCGATTACACAGATACGCAGTATTTT. The chain uses TRBV5-6 and TRBJ2-3; no clear D gene. The CDR3 is made up of 12 amino acids. Germline loops: CDR1 SGHDT, CDR2 YYEEEE. Trimming took off 4 bases at V and 2 bases at J, with 5 bases between the two ends.

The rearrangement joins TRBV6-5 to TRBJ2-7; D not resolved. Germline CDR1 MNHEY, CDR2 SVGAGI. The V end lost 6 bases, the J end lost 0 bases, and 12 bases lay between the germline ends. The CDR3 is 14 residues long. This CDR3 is CASRPSTVSYEQYF. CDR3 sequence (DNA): TGTGCCAGCAGACCCTCGACGGTCTCCTACGAGCAGTACTTC.

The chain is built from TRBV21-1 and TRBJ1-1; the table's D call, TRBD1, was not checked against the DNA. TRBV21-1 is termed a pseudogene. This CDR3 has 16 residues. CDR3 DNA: TGTGCCAGCAGCAAAGGGGGCGCAGGGGAGAACACTGAAGCTTTCTTT. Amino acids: CASSKGGAGENTEAFF.

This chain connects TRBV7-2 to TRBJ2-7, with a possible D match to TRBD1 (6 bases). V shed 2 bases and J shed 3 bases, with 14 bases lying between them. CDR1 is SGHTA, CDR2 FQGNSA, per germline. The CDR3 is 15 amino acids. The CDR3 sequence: CASSLNREDIYEQYF. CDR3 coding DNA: TGTGCCAGCAGCTTAAACAGGGAAGATATCTACGAGCAGTACTTC. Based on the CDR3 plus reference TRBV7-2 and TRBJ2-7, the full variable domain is GAGVSQSPSNKVTEKGKDVELRCDPISGHTALYWYRQSLGQGLEFLIYFQGNSAPDKSGLPSDRFSAERTGGSVSTLTIQRTQQEDSAVYLCASSLNREDIYEQYFGPGTRLTVT.